This T cell receptor beta chain was identified during a study of CD8 T cells in Susac syndrome. TEMRA cells were FACS-enriched, while CD8+ and CD4+ T cells were negatively isolated. Random hexamers primed reverse transcription of about 0.5 to 1 ug RNA. Amplification of TCR beta CDR3 across 54 Vbeta and 13 Jbeta was performed with immunoSEQ multiplex PCR. TCRdb re-called the immunoSEQ multiplex PCR reads through MiXCR, storing one row per CDR3 protein. The data hold about 240,000 distinct CDR3 sequences, with about 96% observed a single time. The CDR3 is 15 amino acids. Germline lookup yields CDR1 SGHTA and CDR2 FQGNSA. V lost 5 bases to trimming and J lost 5 bases, with 18 bases between them.

Sequenced sample: CD4+ T cells from PBMCs. This TCR derives from a human donor with Susac syndrome. The gene calls are TRBV7-2 and TRBJ1-1, with D unresolved. The CDR3 is CASSPLLIPLTEAFF. CDR3 nucleotides: TGTGCCAGCAGCCCCCTCTTGATCCCCCTGACTGAAGCTTTCTTT.